Following are 4 T cell receptor beta chains from one sample sequenced in a study of blood T cell repertoires in COVID-19. The protocol was immunoSEQ multiplex PCR, while the TCRdb copy is restricted to in-frame clones and leaves out a portion. The sample has about 180,000 clones; 82% are singletons. The sample taken for sequencing was peripheral blood. The receptors were sampled from an older woman with acute or convalescent COVID-19.

In this sample, this clone turned up a few times. The V call is TRBV7-2, the J call TRBJ2-3; TRBD1 agrees at 12 bases. After removal of 4 bases from V and 4 bases from J, the junction contained 9 bases not matched to a gene. Germline assignment: CDR1 SGHTA and CDR2 FQGNSA. This CDR3 region has 17 residues. The CDR3 here is CASSYSLGQGAPDTQYF. DNA of the CDR3: TGTGCCAGCAGCTACTCCTTGGGACAGGGGGCACCAGATACGCAGTATTTT. Variable domain in full (rest from reference TRBV7-2 and TRBJ2-3): GAGVSQSPSNKVTEKGKDVELRCDPISGHTALYWYRQSLGQGLEFLIYFQGNSAPDKSGLPSDRFSAERTGGSVSTLTIQRTQQEDSAVYLCASSYSLGQGAPDTQYFGPGTRLTVL.

A single count supports this clone. The CDR3 spells CASSFRGREAFF. The CDR3 DNA is TGTGCCAGCAGTTTCAGGGGCAGGGAAGCTTTCTTT. V and J are TRBV28 and TRBJ1-1, with D perhaps matching TRBD1 (6 bases). V lost 3 bases and J 8 bases, leaving 10 bases between the germline ends. The CDR3 contains 12 residues. CDR1 is MDHEN and CDR2 is SYDVKM in the germline V gene.

V is TRBV3-1 (or the pseudogene TRBV3-2) and J is TRBJ2-7; 7 bases fit TRBD1. Germline V gives CDR1 LGHDT, CDR2 YNNKEL (reference sequence). The CDR3 spans 12 residues. The trim removed 4 bases at V and 7 bases at J, leaving 4 bases unmatched. The CDR3 sequence: CASSPHRGEQYF. The CDR3 bases are TGTGCCAGCAGCCCCCACAGGGGTGAGCAGTACTTC.

Only a few counts were recorded for this clone. V usage is TRBV2 and J usage is TRBJ1-2, with D maybe TRBD1 (5 bases). V was shortened by 4 bases and J by 5 bases, with 11 bases between the two germline ends. Germline CDR1 and CDR2: SNHLY and FYNNEI. CDR3 size: 13 residues. In DNA form, the CDR3 reads TGTGCCAGCAGTGCCTGGGGACTATATGGCTACACCTTC. This translates into CASSAWGLYGYTF.